The entry below gives a single TCR beta chain sequence along with its context. The antigen remains undetermined. This sample was included in a study of cytomegalovirus exposure and HLA in healthy donors. The CDR3 runs 19 residues. Germline CDR1 is SGHTA and CDR2 is FQGNSA. V lost 5 bases, J lost 4 bases, and 17 bases stayed unmatched. Study-level findings and limits: The authors confirmed in vitro that three CMV-associated chains were specific for CMV antigens.

Only in-frame clones appear in the TCRdb table, and some are missing; sequencing was by immunoSEQ multiplex PCR. The sample has hundreds of thousands of clones, 70% to 90% seen once. This chain connects TRBV7-2 to TRBJ2-1; the match to TRBD2 covers 10 bases. Sequencing input: PBMCs. The receptor was isolated from a woman younger than 30 in good health and CMV-seronegative. CDR3 in DNA: TGTGCCAGCAGCCCCCTTCCCCGCTTTGTAGCGGGAGGTTACAATGAGCAGTTCTTC. This translates into CASSPLPRFVAGGYNEQFF.